What follows is one TCR beta chain and its context. This clonotype was detected only a few times. Its antigen target is currently unknown. Base-call qualities are not available, and no considerably larger clone is one nucleotide away. This entry is derived from a study of T cells after yellow fever vaccination (dated by TCRdb to about 2019). Background on the whole study: The SMART-Seq v4 Ultra Low Input RNA kit was used to prepare libraries from fractions with low cell numbers. To follow T-cell clones before and after primary and booster YFV17D yellow fever vaccination, bulk TCR alpha and beta repertoires were sequenced over time. The cohort comprised two healthy male donors, one aged 18 to 30 and one aged 30 to 40 years. Bulk PBMC replicates and cell subsets were isolated from blood drawn at multiple timepoints before and after both primary and secondary immunization.

The sample's treatment or condition label is to be understood as: live attenuated yellow fever vaccine strain. At each blood-draw timepoint, two biological replicates of bulk PBMCs were obtained. PBMCs were isolated from peripheral blood using a standard Ficoll-Paque protocol. TriZol was used to extract RNA from bulk PBMCs, from CD4 and CD8 fractions, and from dextramer-positive and dextramer-negative fractions. There are 13 amino acids in the CDR3, from cysteine to phenylalanine inclusive. CDR3 DNA is the only sequence kept; it has 39 bases, read in frame from the first base. Via the germline V gene, CDR1 is MGHDK and CDR2 SYGVNS. Trimming removed 5 bases from V and 3 bases from J, leaving 10 bases between the germline ends. Overall study results and their limits: The secondary T-cell response was found to be weaker but faster than the primary response, with a peak reached on day 5 rather than on day 15. The study included only a couple of donors, which limits how far the findings can be generalized. A small fraction of clonotypes showed up in both the CD4 and CD8 compartments, probably as a result of convergent recombination. After the booster, most clones that had expanded after primary vaccination were detected again (approximately 97% of CD4 and 88% of CD8), suggesting broad maintenance of memory. Computational filtering was required because FACS-sorted repertoires could contain abundant contaminating clonotypes from the bulk population.

TCR cDNA was synthesized by 5'RACE template switching, which introduced a universal primer site and unique molecular identifiers. Priming of cDNA synthesis was performed from both the TCR alpha and TCR beta constant segments. Library amplification used two PCR steps, and the second PCR step added sample barcodes and sequencing adapters. Sequencing of libraries was performed on Illumina HiSeq 2500 (2x100 bp) or NovaSeq (2x150 bp). Processing in the source paper ran as follows. MIGEC was used to demultiplex reads and collapse the reads into UMI consensus sequences, and MiXCR was used for V(D)J alignment. Clonotypes responding to the vaccine were identified with edgeR on replicate PBMC samples, with the criteria of FDR below 0.01 and a log2 fold change above 5 up to day 15. Each bulk clonotype was labeled CD4 or CD8 based on which sequenced repertoire, CD4 or CD8, contained the clonotype at higher abundance. TCRdb applied fastp at Q25 and MiXCR to the public reads, then kept only in-frame beta chains. CDR3 protein sequences are deduplicated, and each keeps its most common genes and DNA. It is TCRdb's table, rather than the study itself, that gives the V and J calls and clone size. Here the sample has about 630,000 distinct CDR3 sequences; around an eighth occur a single time. About 16% of the sample is in the top ten clones.

The sequences come from PBMCs, collected on the day of the yellow fever booster vaccination. Here the chain combines TRBV25-1 and TRBJ2-5, with the D gene call left open. This TCR was sampled from a man aged 25-45 years who received the YFV17D yellow fever vaccine. The DNA sequence is as follows: TGTGCCAGCAGTCGGCAGCACGAAGAGACCCAGTACTTC. It codes for CASSRQHEETQYF.